These 13 T cell receptor beta chains were all obtained from the same sample, sequenced in a study of blood T cells in healthy people across ages. A second PCR, run for roughly 6 to 11 cycles, used a sample-barcoded 5' primer plus a J-beta primer mix. MiXCR was run by TCRdb on the 5' RACE reads, yielding one entry per CDR3 protein. The sample shows some 700,000 distinct CDR3 sequences, approximately 43% of them seen only once. What was sequenced was blood. These receptors were taken from a woman aged 55 to 70 in good health.

The chain has TRBV18 and TRBJ1-2, with unresolved D. Per the germline V gene, CDR1 is KGHSH and CDR2 is LQKENI. The length of the CDR3 is 15 residues. Trimming took 2 bases from V and 0 from J, leaving 10 bases between them. CDR3: CASSPSRLANYGYTF. The CDR3 DNA sequence: TGTGCCAGCTCACCATCGAGGTTAGCTAACTATGGCTACACCTTC.

J is TRBJ1-1 and V is TRBV30; no clear D. In germline, CDR1 is GTSNPN, CDR2 SVGIG (reference sequence). CDR3 length equals 12 residues. V lost 3 bases, J lost 3 bases, and 8 bases lay in between. The DNA for the CDR3 is TGTGCCTGGAGCAGGTGGGACACTGAAGCTTTCTTT. Its translation: CAWSRWDTEAFF.

The rearrangement uses TRBV10-3 and TRBJ2-5, with TRBD1 matching 8 bases. The CDR3 length is 15 residues. J lost 3 bases, V lost 6 bases, and 9 bases had no gene match. Germline CDR1 reads ENHRY; CDR2 reads SYGVKD. The CDR3 region has the DNA TGTGCCATCAGATCTTCGACAGGGGCAGAAGAGACCCAGTACTTC. As protein: CAIRSSTGAEETQYF.

The chain uses TRBV6-2 or TRBV6-3 and TRBJ2-4, with a possible D match to TRBD1 (5 bases). The J call is doubtful: the DNA matches TRBJ2-7 better. The CDR3 contains 15 residues. CDR1 and CDR2 from the germline V gene are MNHEY and SVGEGT. The CDR3 DNA sequence: TGTGCCGGCACCCTGCTTGGCAGGGCGGAAGGCGAGCAGTACTTC. It encodes CAGTLLGRAEGEQYF.

This chain links TRBV7-8 with TRBJ2-7; 11 bases match TRBD2. The germline V gene has CDR1 SGHVS and CDR2 FQNEAQ. This CDR3 region has 15 residues. The V segment lost 5 bases and the J segment 10 bases; nucleotides outside the gene matches: 13. CDR3 in amino acids: CASSLGTSGEESQYF. As DNA, the CDR3 is TGTGCCAGCAGCCTTGGGACTAGCGGCGAAGAGTCCCAGTACTTC.

The V call is TRBV27, the J call TRBJ1-1; TRBD1 might be the D (6 bases). Germline V gene lookup returns CDR1 MNHEY and CDR2 SMNVEV (reference sequence). Deletions cut 5 bases from V and 4 bases from J, with 11 bases between. This CDR3 comprises 13 residues. The CDR3 region has the DNA TGTGCCAGCAGTGGGGGGGGGCTCACTGAAGCTTTCTTT. Residues: CASSGGGLTEAFF.

The chain recombines TRBV20-1 with TRBJ2-3; the D gene could be TRBD1 or TRBD2 (9 bases each). The CDR3 contains 16 residues. The germline V gene encodes CDR1 DFQATT and CDR2 SNEGSKA (reference sequence). Trimming removed 1 base at V and 8 bases at J, with 22 bases between. The CDR3 here is CSARVAGLAGQGTQYF. The CDR3, as DNA: TGCAGTGCTAGAGTGGCTGGGCTAGCGGGACAGGGTACGCAGTATTTT.

This clonotype was found a few times. The J gene is TRBJ1-2, the V gene TRBV6-6, with TRBD1 as a possible D gene (6 bases). Per the germline V gene, CDR1 is MNHNY and CDR2 is SVGAGI (reference sequence). There are 16 residues in the CDR3. Trimming cost V 5 bases and J 7 bases, with 23 bases left between them. CDR3 region: CASSDGQRRIRSGYTF. The CDR3 nucleotides are TGTGCCAGCAGTGATGGACAGAGGCGGATTCGGTCTGGCTACACCTTC.

The chain employs TRBV6-6 and TRBJ1-6, with 9 bases matching TRBD1. V was pared by 10 bases and J by 7 bases, with 17 bases of the junction left unmatched. The germline CDR1 and CDR2 sequences are MNHNY and SVGAGI (reference sequence). This CDR3 has 17 amino acids. The CDR3 loop is CATTNIPTGGQNSPLHF. CDR3 bases: TGTGCCACCACGAATATACCGACAGGGGGTCAAAATTCACCCCTCCACTTT.

The chain links TRBV7-2 to TRBJ1-2; TRBD1 aligns across 7 bases. From germline, CDR1 is SGHTA and CDR2 FQGNSA. The CDR3 length is 15 residues. The V segment lost 5 bases and the J segment 4 bases; nucleotides outside the gene matches: 10. This CDR3 reads CASSQNRDRPYGYTF. DNA for the CDR3: TGTGCCAGCAGCCAAAACCGGGACAGACCCTATGGCTACACCTTC. The full variable domain, with the rest looked up from reference TRBV7-2 and TRBJ1-2, is GAGVSQSPSNKVTEKGKDVELRCDPISGHTALYWYRQSLGQGLEFLIYFQGNSAPDKSGLPSDRFSAERTGGSVSTLTIQRTQQEDSAVYLCASSQNRDRPYGYTFGSGTRLTVV.

This clonotype was seen a handful of times. The chain recombines TRBV6-4 with TRBJ1-2, with 7 bases identical to TRBD1. There are 12 residues in the CDR3. Germline loops: CDR1 MRHNA, CDR2 SNTAGT. V dropped 11 bases and J dropped 6; count of bases not matched to a gene: 9. Here the CDR3 reads CASTDRDHGYTF. The CDR3, as DNA: TGTGCCTCCACAGACAGGGACCATGGCTACACCTTC.

This clonotype was seen once. The chain combines TRBV20-1 with TRBJ1-5; D is perhaps TRBD1 (6 bases). CDR1 and CDR2 (germline): DFQATT, SNEGSKA (reference sequence). Deletions cut 6 bases from V and 0 bases from J, with 18 bases between. This CDR3 spans 16 amino acids. The CDR3 bases are TGCAGTGCCAATAATTTCCAGGGGATTAGCAATCAGCCCCAGCATTTT. This encodes CSANNFQGISNQPQHF.

The J gene is TRBJ2-6, the V gene TRBV11-2, with 9 nucleotides matching TRBD1. The V gene's germline CDR1 is SGHAT and CDR2 FQNNGV. Losses at the gene ends were 1 base for V and 4 bases for J; bases not matched to a gene: 5. The CDR3 totals 17 residues. The CDR3 sequence is CASSLGQGVMGANVLTF. For the CDR3, the DNA is TGTGCCAGCAGCTTAGGACAGGGGGTAATGGGGGCCAACGTCCTGACTTTC. Supplemented by reference TRBV11-2 and TRBJ2-6, the full variable domain reads EAGVAQSPRYKIIEKRQSVAFWCNPISGHATLYWYQQILGQGPKLLIQFQNNGVVDDSQLPKDRFSAERLKGVDSTLKIQPAKLEDSAVYLCASSLGQGVMGANVLTFGAGSRLTVL.